This entry features one T cell receptor (beta chain) sequence. Its antigen is still unknown. After isolation, RNA underwent reverse transcription to generate cDNA as the sequencing template. The assay was immunoSEQ multiplex PCR, and TCRdb's table has in-frame clones only and misses some. In the table there are about 130,000 clones, approximately 49% of which are singletons. This entry belongs to a study of CD8+ T cells in alopecia areata. The CDR3 runs to 14 residues. Germline values: CDR1 SGDLS, CDR2 YYNGEE. Trimming took off 0 bases at V and 2 bases at J, with 9 bases between the two ends. Study conclusions and caveats: An increase in clonality over normal scalp was evident in lesional scalp, especially alopecia totalis/universalis.

The input for sequencing was CD8+ T cells sorted from blood, taken at week 0. This receptor was obtained from a human donor with alopecia areata. The chain combines TRBV9 with TRBJ2-7; tentatively, D is TRBD1 (6 bases). CDR3 amino acids: CASSVGDNPYEQYF. CDR3 DNA: TGTGCCAGCAGCGTAGGGGACAATCCCTACGAGCAGTACTTC.